Each of the 20 T cell receptor beta chains below was sequenced from the same sample in a study of blood T cell repertoires in COVID-19. The method was immunoSEQ multiplex PCR; TCRdb's version includes in-frame clones alone and lacks a portion of them. The sample has about 25,000 clones; 87% are singletons. Sequencing was carried out using peripheral blood. The source is a man aged 45-65 years with active COVID-19.

The chain couples TRBV9 to TRBJ1-6; D might be TRBD1 (5 bases). The CDR3 totals 14 residues. V lost 0 bases, J lost 10 bases, and 11 bases lay in between. The germline V gene has CDR1 SGDLS and CDR2 YYNGEE. This chain's CDR3 is CASSVERRGSPLHF. The CDR3, as DNA: TGTGCCAGCAGCGTAGAGAGGCGGGGGTCACCCCTCCACTTT.

The chain combines TRBV11-2 with TRBJ1-4; D unclear. V shed 5 bases and J shed 1 base, with 8 bases lying between them. CDR3 length: 14 residues. From germline, CDR1 is SGHAT and CDR2 FQNNGV. As DNA, the CDR3 is TGTGCCAGCAGCCATACAGTAACTAATGAAAAACTGTTTTTT. It encodes CASSHTVTNEKLFF. The whole variable domain, remainder taken from reference TRBV11-2 and TRBJ1-4, is EAGVAQSPRYKIIEKRQSVAFWCNPISGHATLYWYQQILGQGPKLLIQFQNNGVVDDSQLPKDRFSAERLKGVDSTLKIQPAKLEDSAVYLCASSHTVTNEKLFFGSGTQLSVL.

The genes are TRBV19 and TRBJ1-1; TRBD1 agrees at 7 bases. The CDR3 totals 14 residues. Per the germline V gene, CDR1 is LNHDA and CDR2 is SQIVND (reference sequence). The V and J ends lost 7 bases and 1 base, in that order; junction bases with no gene match: 6. The CDR3 here is CASINRGRNTEAFF. DNA of the CDR3: TGTGCCAGTATCAACAGGGGAAGGAACACTGAAGCTTTCTTT.

This chain joins TRBV11-3 and TRBJ1-2, with 9 nucleotides matching TRBD1. With V trimmed by 5 bases and J by 10 bases, 8 bases remained unmatched. The germline V gene has CDR1 SGHNT and CDR2 YENEEA. The CDR3 has 13 amino acids. The CDR3 here is CASSAGTGSFYTF. CDR3 coding DNA: TGTGCCAGCAGCGCGGGGACAGGGAGCTTCTACACCTTC.

The CDR3 here is CASSLAAQGYEQYF. CDR3 DNA sequence: TGTGCCAGCAGCTTAGCTGCACAGGGCTACGAGCAGTACTTC. This chain joins TRBV11-3 and TRBJ2-7; the D gene is possibly TRBD1 (6 bases). The CDR3 is made up of 14 amino acids. V lost 1 base to trimming and J lost 3 bases, with 10 bases between them. Germline V gives CDR1 SGHNT, CDR2 YENEEA.

J is TRBJ2-1 and V is TRBV14, with no clear D. Per the germline V gene, CDR1 is SGHDN and CDR2 is FVKESK. This CDR3 comprises 15 residues. V lost 2 bases to trimming and J lost 7 bases, with 15 bases between them. The CDR3: CASSQHRVARNEQFF. In nucleotides, the CDR3 is TGTGCCAGCAGCCAACATCGAGTAGCTAGGAATGAGCAGTTCTTC.

The chain has TRBV6-5 and TRBJ1-5; D perhaps matches TRBD1 (5 bases). The CDR3 has 16 residues. V lost 4 bases to trimming and J lost 1 base, with 14 bases between them. CDR1 is MNHEY and CDR2 is SVGAGI in the germline V gene. The CDR3 nucleotides read TGTGCCAGCAGTTCCCTTGGGGGGATAAGCAATCAGCCCCAGCATTTT. Protein sequence: CASSSLGGISNQPQHF.

The V call is TRBV7-6, the J call TRBJ2-3, with D perhaps matching TRBD2 (5 bases). V gave up 5 bases and J gave up 6 bases, with 15 bases separating them. Looked up from germline, CDR1 is SGHVS and CDR2 is FNYEAQ. CDR3 length: 14 amino acids. The CDR3 is CASSARHGVDTQYF. CDR3 DNA sequence: TGTGCCAGCAGCGCTCGACACGGGGTGGATACGCAGTATTTT.

CDR3 sequence (DNA): TGTGCCAGCAGCGAGACAGGCCCGCCCTACGAGCAGTACTTC. Protein: CASSETGPPYEQYF. The rearrangement links TRBV2 to TRBJ2-7, with D possibly TRBD1 on 6 matching bases. V lost 6 bases to trimming and J lost 2 bases, with 14 bases between them. The CDR3 is 14 residues long. CDR1 and CDR2 from the germline V gene are SNHLY and FYNNEI.

V is TRBV6-5 and J is TRBJ2-2, with D maybe TRBD1 (5 bases). V dropped 6 bases and J dropped 7 bases, with 12 bases sitting between them. Germline V CDR1 and CDR2: MNHEY, SVGAGI. CDR3 length: 13 amino acids. The CDR3 DNA reads TGTGCCAGCAGCCCCCTAAGGGGCGGGGAGCTGTTTTTT. It specifies CASSPLRGGELFF.

The J gene is TRBJ2-7, the V gene TRBV5-1, with 8 bases fitting TRBD1. V gave up 3 bases and J gave up 9 bases; unmatched junction bases: 11. The CDR3 runs to 14 residues. CDR1 is SGHRS, CDR2 YFSETQ, per germline. CDR3 sequence (DNA): TGCGCCAGCAGCTGGACAGGGACGGACACCCTGCAGTACTTC. Translating it yields CASSWTGTDTLQYF.

Remarks on this clone: Mismatch with germline at one junction end may stem from a read error. The chain couples TRBV7-7 to TRBJ2-5, with 7 positions matching TRBD2. Looked up from germline, CDR1 is SSHAT and CDR2 is FNYEAQ (reference sequence). The CDR3 sequence is 14 residues long. The CDR3 DNA reads TGTGCTAGCAGCAGCGGGACTACCCAAGAGACCCAGTACTTC. Its protein is CASSSGTTQETQYF. The full variable domain, in which reference TRBV7-7 and TRBJ2-5 provide the parts outside the CDR3, is GAGVSQSPRYKVTKRGQDVTLRCDPISSHATLYWYQQALGQGPEFLTYFNYEAQPDKSGLPSDRFSAERPEGSISTLTIQRTEQRDSAMYRCASSSGTTQETQYFGPGTRLLVL.

The rearrangement joins TRBV7-2 to TRBJ1-5; no clear D gene. Germline V gene lookup returns CDR1 SGHTA and CDR2 FQGNSA. Deletions cut 5 bases from V and 7 bases from J, with 18 bases between. This CDR3 has 15 amino acids. Here the CDR3 reads CASSLALGEGQPQHF. CDR3 in DNA: TGTGCCAGCAGCCTCGCCCTAGGAGAGGGCCAGCCCCAGCATTTT. Full variable domain (outside the CDR3, taken from reference TRBV7-2 and TRBJ1-5): GAGVSQSPSNKVTEKGKDVELRCDPISGHTALYWYRQSLGQGLEFLIYFQGNSAPDKSGLPSDRFSAERTGGSVSTLTIQRTQQEDSAVYLCASSLALGEGQPQHFGDGTRLSIL.

The V call is TRBV6-5, the J call TRBJ2-1, with TRBD2 matching over 7 bases. The CDR3 totals 13 residues. Germline values: CDR1 MNHEY, CDR2 SVGAGI. Trimming at V came to 5 bases and at J to 14 bases, leaving 12 bases not matched to a gene. The CDR3 reads CASSLEGEGGKFF. For the CDR3, the DNA is TGTGCCAGCAGTCTTGAAGGGGAGGGCGGTAAGTTCTTC.

The chain has TRBV6-1 and TRBJ2-1; possible D gene TRBD2, 5 bases. From germline, CDR1 is MNHNS and CDR2 SASEGT. The CDR3 covers 15 residues. Trimming shortened V by 3 bases and J by 0 bases, and 9 bases separated the two germline ends. Written as DNA, the CDR3 is TGTGCCAGCAGTGAGGATCGGGGCTCCTACAATGAGCAGTTCTTC. It specifies CASSEDRGSYNEQFF.

This rearrangement joins TRBV6-5 to TRBJ2-2; TRBD1 aligns across 9 bases. The CDR3 is 15 residues long. Germline V gives CDR1 MNHEY, CDR2 SVGAGI. V lost 6 bases and J lost 5; bases outside the gene matches: 7. In DNA, the CDR3 is TGTGCCAGCAGCCTGGACAGGGGTACAACCGGGGAGCTGTTTTTT. It specifies CASSLDRGTTGELFF.

The gene calls are TRBV25-1 and TRBJ1-4, with 7 bases aligning to TRBD1. CDR3 length: 17 amino acids. V was clipped by 3 bases and J by 7 bases; unmatched bases: 14. Germline V gene data show CDR1 as MGHDK and CDR2 as SYGVNS. CDR3 loop: CASSDRGTAQLVEKLFF. CDR3 sequence (DNA): TGTGCCAGCAGTGACCGGGGGACAGCCCAACTGGTTGAAAAACTGTTTTTT. The full variable domain, in which reference TRBV25-1 and TRBJ1-4 provide the parts outside the CDR3, is EADIYQTPRYLVIGTGKKITLECSQTMGHDKMYWYQQDPGMELHLIHYSYGVNSTEKGDLSSESTVSRIRTEHFPLTLESARPSHTSQYLCASSDRGTAQLVEKLFFGSGTQLSVL.

The chain is built from TRBV11-3 and TRBJ2-3, with TRBD2 matching 7 bases. CDR1 and CDR2 (germline): SGHNT, YENEEA. V lost 1 base, J lost 4 bases, and 5 bases stayed unmatched. The CDR3 has 15 amino acids. The DNA of the CDR3 is TGTGCCAGCAGCTTAGGCGGGAGAGTCGCAGATACGCAGTATTTT. This codes for CASSLGGRVADTQYF.

V gene TRBV7-9 combines with J gene TRBJ2-6; no clear D. V lost 1 base, J lost 8 bases, and 9 bases lay in between. The CDR3 extends over 14 amino acids. Germline-derived CDR1 and CDR2 are SEHNR and FQNEAQ (reference sequence). CDR3 sequence reads: CASSLGGETNVLTF. The CDR3 nucleotides are TGTGCCAGCAGCTTAGGAGGCGAGACCAACGTCCTGACTTTC.

This chain joins TRBV3-1 (or the pseudogene TRBV3-2) and TRBJ2-3; D might be TRBD2 (5 bases). Germline V gene lookup returns CDR1 LGHDT and CDR2 YNNKEL (reference sequence). CDR3 length: 13 amino acids. Trimming cost V 4 bases and J 4 bases, with 9 bases left between them. CDR3 sequence reads: CASSPGRPDTQYF. CDR3 in DNA: TGTGCCAGCAGCCCTGGGAGACCAGATACGCAGTATTTT.